This TCR beta chain stems from a study of blood T cell repertoires in COVID-19. The V gene's germline CDR1 is KGHSH and CDR2 LQKENI. V lost 6 bases and J lost 6; bases outside the gene matches: 7. The CDR3 has 13 amino acids. Sequenced by immunoSEQ multiplex PCR; TCRdb stores in-frame clones only, minus some. The sample lists fewer than 500,000 clones, roughly 86% occurring once. The rearrangement uses TRBV18 and TRBJ1-1, with 7 bases fitting TRBD1. The TCR was taken from a human donor with acute or convalescent COVID-19. The donor label of this sample is uncertain. The sample comprised peripheral blood. The CDR3 DNA is TGTGCCAGCTCTCCCGACAGGGTTGCTGAAGCTTTCTTT. Amino acids: CASSPDRVAEAFF.